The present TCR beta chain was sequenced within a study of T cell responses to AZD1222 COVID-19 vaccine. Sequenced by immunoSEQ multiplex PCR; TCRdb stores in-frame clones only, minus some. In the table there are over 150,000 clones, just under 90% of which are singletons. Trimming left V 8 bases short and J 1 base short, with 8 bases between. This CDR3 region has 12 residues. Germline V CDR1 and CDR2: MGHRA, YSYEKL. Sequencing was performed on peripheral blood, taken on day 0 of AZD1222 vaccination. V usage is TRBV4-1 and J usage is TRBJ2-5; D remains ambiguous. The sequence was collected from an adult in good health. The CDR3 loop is CASGNIQETQYF. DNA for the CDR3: TGCGCCAGCGGGAATATCCAAGAGACCCAGTACTTC.